This record concerns one T cell receptor beta chain sequence. This clonotype was counted at least ten times. Its antigen remains unidentified. No base qualities exist here, and no much larger clone lies one base off it. CDR1 and CDR2 (SQVTM, ANQGSEA) derive from the germline V gene. The germline V and J ends show losses of 5 bases and 7 bases respectively, and no gene match explains 4 bases of the junction. From the cysteine up to the phenylalanine, the CDR3 has a length of 13 residues. The retained sequence is limited to the CDR3, 39 bases, with the frame set at the first base. The donors were under 40 Caucasian individuals from Russia, aged about 6 to 95 years, who were systemically healthy. Each donor gave ten milliliters of peripheral blood, collected into EDTA-treated Vacutainer tubes. PBMCs were isolated by Ficoll-Paque density-gradient centrifugation, with at least 7 million obtained per sample. Trizol reagent was used to extract total RNA from PBMCs, with at least 6 micrograms per sample. Naive CD45RAhigh/CD27high T cell percentages were measured by flow cytometry on a PBMC aliquot from every donor.

The data were taken from a study of blood T cells in healthy people across ages (dated by TCRdb to about 2015). Looking at the study overall: In model experiments, roughly one uniquely barcoded TCR beta cDNA molecule per two T cells was captured by template switching. The donors were divided into four age groups: young (average around 17 years), middle-aged (about 40), aged (around 59) and long-lived (around 80). Donors of different ages were randomly distributed across sequencing lanes to avoid experimental bias. Using the same blood draw, the study looked at two additional independent replicas of 1 million unique cDNA reads for two donors, one aged 18 to 30 and the other aged 80 or older. Age-related changes in TCR beta repertoire diversity were measured in the study by deep sequencing normalized with unique cDNA molecular identifiers.

The library was produced with 5' RACE. The sample was run on an Illumina HiSeq 2500. A second PCR of roughly 7 to 11 cycles was run with a J-beta primer mix and a sample-barcoded 5' primer. A template-switch 5' adaptor carrying 12 random nucleotides introduced a unique molecular identifier onto each TCR beta cDNA molecule. At least 3 million CDR3-containing paired-end reads were obtained from each sample. First-strand cDNA was synthesized from all RNA with the Mint cDNA synthesis kit, primed by a TRBC-specific oligonucleotide. After uracil-DNA glycosylase treatment, a first 18-cycle PCR used universal primers M1SS and BC2_uni_R on all cDNA. As for the original processing: For normalization, 1 million high-quality reads were randomly selected from each sample, with every read carrying a distinct molecular identifier. Reads with shared molecular identifiers were discarded instead of being binned into consensus sequences. MiTCR, run with a Q25 quality threshold and the strictest error-elimination algorithm, handled CDR3 identification, clonotype clustering and error correction. Lower-bound total TCR beta diversity was estimated with a nonparametric unseen species model using Euler transformation. TCRdb trimmed public reads at Q25 via fastp, called clones via MiXCR and kept in-frame beta chains. Rows with a matching CDR3 protein are joined into one entry that keeps the most common DNA and genes. The V and J calls come from TCRdb's annotation, not from the publication. Recorded for this sample are roughly 2 million distinct CDR3 sequences; about 50% of them occurred a single time. The biggest ten clones account for about 2.1% of the sample.

The research as a whole found: Bulk unsorted PBMC profiling prevented conclusive comparison of naive and antigen-experienced compartments. As age increased, observed TCR beta diversity per million T cells dropped in a roughly linear way, and a significant reduction was already evident by age around 41. Donor CMV infection status was unknown, potentially confounding age-related changes in expanded clonotypes. Total diversity estimates from one million sequenced T cells were considered lower bounds and underestimates. The percentage of naive T cells measured by flow cytometry correlated strongly with observed TCR beta diversity. Compared with the aged group, the long-lived group had more naive CD4+ T cells, fewer expanded clones and increased TCR diversity, a pattern suggesting age selection.

The sequenced sample consisted of blood. The origin of this receptor is a woman aged 40 to 55 in good health. The chain uses TRBV29-1 and TRBJ2-1, with 11 central nucleotides matching TRBD2. The CDR3 protein sequence reads: CSVRSGGANEQFF. The nucleotides read TGCAGCGTTCGTAGCGGGGGGGCAAATGAGCAGTTCTTC.